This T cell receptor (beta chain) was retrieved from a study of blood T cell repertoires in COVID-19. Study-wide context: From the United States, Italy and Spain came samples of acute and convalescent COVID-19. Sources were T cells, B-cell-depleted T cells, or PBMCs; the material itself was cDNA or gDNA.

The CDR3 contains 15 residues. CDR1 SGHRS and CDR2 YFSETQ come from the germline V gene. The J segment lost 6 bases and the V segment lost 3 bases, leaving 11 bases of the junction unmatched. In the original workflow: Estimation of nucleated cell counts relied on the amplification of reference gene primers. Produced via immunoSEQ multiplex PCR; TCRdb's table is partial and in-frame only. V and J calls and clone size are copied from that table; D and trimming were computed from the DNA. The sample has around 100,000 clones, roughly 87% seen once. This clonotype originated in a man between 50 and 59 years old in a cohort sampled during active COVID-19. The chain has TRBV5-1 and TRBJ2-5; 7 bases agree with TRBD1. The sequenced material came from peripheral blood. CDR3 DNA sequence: TGCGCCAGCAGCTCCTTGGGGGCAGGGGGACAGACCCAGTACTTC. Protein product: CASSSLGAGGQTQYF.